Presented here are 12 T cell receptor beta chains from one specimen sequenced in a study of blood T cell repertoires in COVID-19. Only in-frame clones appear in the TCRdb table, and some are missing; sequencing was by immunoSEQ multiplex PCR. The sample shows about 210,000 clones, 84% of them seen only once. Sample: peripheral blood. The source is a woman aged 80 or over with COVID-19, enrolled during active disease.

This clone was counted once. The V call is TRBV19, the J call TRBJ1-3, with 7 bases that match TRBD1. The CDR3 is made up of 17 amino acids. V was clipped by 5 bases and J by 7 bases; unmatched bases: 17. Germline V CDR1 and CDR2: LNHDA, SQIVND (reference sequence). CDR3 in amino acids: CASSEPRGPKARNTIYF. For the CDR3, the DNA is TGTGCCAGTAGTGAACCGAGGGGGCCTAAGGCAAGGAACACCATATATTTT.

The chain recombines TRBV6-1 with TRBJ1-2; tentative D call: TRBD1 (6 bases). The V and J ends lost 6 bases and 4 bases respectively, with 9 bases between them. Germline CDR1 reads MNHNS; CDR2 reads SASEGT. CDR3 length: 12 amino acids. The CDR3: CASRDRFYGYTF. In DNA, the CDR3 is TGTGCCAGCAGGGACAGATTCTATGGCTACACCTTC.

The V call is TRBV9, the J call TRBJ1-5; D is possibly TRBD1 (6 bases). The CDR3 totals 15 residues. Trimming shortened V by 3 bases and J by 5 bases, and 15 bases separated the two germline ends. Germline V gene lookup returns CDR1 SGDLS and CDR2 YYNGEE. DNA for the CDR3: TGTGCCAGCAGCGCCACGGACAGCTCATATCAGCCCCAGCATTTT. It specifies CASSATDSSYQPQHF.

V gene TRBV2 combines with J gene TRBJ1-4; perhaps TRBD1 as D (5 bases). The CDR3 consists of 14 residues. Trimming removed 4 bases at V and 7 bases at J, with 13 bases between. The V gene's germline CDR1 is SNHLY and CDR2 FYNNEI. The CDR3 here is CASSGGRSGEKLFF. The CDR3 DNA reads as TGTGCCAGCAGTGGGGGCCGCAGTGGTGAAAAACTGTTTTTT.

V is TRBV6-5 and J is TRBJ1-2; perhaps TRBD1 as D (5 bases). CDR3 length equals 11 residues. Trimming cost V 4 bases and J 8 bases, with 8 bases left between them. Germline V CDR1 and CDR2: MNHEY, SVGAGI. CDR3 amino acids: CASSSKGGYTF. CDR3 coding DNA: TGTGCCAGCAGTTCGAAGGGGGGCTACACCTTC.

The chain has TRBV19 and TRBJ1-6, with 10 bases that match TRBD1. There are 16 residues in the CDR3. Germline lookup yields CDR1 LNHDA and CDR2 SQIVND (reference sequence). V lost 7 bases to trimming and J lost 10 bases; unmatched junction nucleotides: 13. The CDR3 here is CASTRDRGGFQSPLHF. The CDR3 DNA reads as TGTGCCAGTACCCGGGACAGGGGAGGTTTCCAATCACCCCTCCACTTT.

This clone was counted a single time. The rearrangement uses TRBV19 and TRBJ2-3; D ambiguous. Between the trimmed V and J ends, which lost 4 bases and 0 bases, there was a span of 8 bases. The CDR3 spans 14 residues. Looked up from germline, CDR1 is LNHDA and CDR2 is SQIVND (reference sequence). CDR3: CASSKHASTDTQYF. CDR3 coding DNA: TGTGCCAGTAGTAAACACGCAAGCACAGATACGCAGTATTTT.

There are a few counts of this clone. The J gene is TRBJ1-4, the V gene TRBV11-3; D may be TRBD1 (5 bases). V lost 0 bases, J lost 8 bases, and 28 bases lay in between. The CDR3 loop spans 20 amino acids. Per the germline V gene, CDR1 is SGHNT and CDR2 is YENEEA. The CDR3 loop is CASSLEAGKGRSSTREKLFF. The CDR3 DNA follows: TGTGCCAGCAGCTTAGAGGCCGGAAAGGGGAGGTCCTCCACAAGGGAAAAACTGTTTTTT.

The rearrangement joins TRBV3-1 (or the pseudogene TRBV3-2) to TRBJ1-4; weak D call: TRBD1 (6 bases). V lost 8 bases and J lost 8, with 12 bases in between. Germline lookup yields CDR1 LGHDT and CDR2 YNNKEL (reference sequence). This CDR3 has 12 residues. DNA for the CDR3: TGTGCCAGCGGGGGGGCGGCCGAAAAACTGTTTTTT. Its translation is CASGGAAEKLFF.

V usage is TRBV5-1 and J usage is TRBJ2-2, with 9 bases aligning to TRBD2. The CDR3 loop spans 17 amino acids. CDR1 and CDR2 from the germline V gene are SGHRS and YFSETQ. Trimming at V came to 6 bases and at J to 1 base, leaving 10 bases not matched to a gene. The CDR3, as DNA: TGCGCCAGCACTCTGATGGGCGGGAGGGAGAACACCGGGGAGCTGTTTTTT. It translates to CASTLMGGRENTGELFF.

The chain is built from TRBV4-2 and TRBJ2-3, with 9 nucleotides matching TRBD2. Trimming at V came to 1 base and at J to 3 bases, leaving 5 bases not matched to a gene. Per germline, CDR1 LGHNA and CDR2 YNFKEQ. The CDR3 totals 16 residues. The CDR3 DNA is TGTGCCAGCAGCCAAGCTCCTAGCGGGGATACAGATACGCAGTATTTT. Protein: CASSQAPSGDTDTQYF.

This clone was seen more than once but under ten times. The CDR3 DNA follows: TGCGCCAGCAGCTTGGGCGGGGAGCGGGGAGAAAAACTGTTTTTT. It encodes CASSLGGERGEKLFF. The chain carries TRBV5-1 and TRBJ1-4; D unresolved. CDR1 is SGHRS and CDR2 is YFSETQ in the germline V gene. The CDR3 runs 15 residues. Trimming cost V 0 bases and J 8 bases, with 14 bases left between them. Filled out from reference TRBV5-1 and TRBJ1-4, the complete variable domain reads KAGVTQTPRYLIKTRGQQVTLSCSPISGHRSVSWYQQTPGQGLQFLFEYFSETQRNKGNFPGRFSGRQFSNSRSEMNVSTLELGDSALYLCASSLGGERGEKLFFGSGTQLSVL.